The next 15 T cell receptor beta chains were all read from a single sample in a study of cytomegalovirus exposure and HLA in healthy donors. Sequenced by immunoSEQ multiplex PCR; TCRdb stores in-frame clones only, minus some. The table lists approximately 220,000 clones, around nine tenths of them singletons, with approximately 0.99% in the top ten. What was sequenced was PBMCs. The receptors come from a woman younger than 35 in good health and CMV-seronegative.

This sequence joins TRBV6-1 and TRBJ2-7; tentatively, D is TRBD2 (5 bases). Trimming took 6 bases from V and 3 from J, leaving 15 bases between them. Germline V gene sequence: CDR1 MNHNS, CDR2 SASEGT. The CDR3 consists of 14 residues. CDR3 bases: TGTGCCAGCAGCCTTGTCACTAGTAACTACGAGCAGTACTTC. Encoded protein: CASSLVTSNYEQYF.

V usage is TRBV4-1 and J usage is TRBJ1-5; 7 positions match TRBD1. V lost 2 bases, J lost 8 bases, and 9 bases stayed unmatched. This CDR3 region has 15 residues. Germline CDR1 is MGHRA and CDR2 is YSYEKL. The CDR3 region is CASSQSTGTQEPQHF. CDR3 DNA sequence: TGCGCCAGCAGCCAATCGACAGGGACCCAGGAGCCCCAGCATTTT.

V and J are TRBV5-1 and TRBJ2-5; 7 nucleotides match TRBD2. V gave up 2 bases and J gave up 3 bases; unmatched junction bases: 7. The CDR3 has 15 amino acids. The V gene's germline CDR1 is SGHRS and CDR2 YFSETQ. The CDR3 sequence: CASSFLLLAEETQYF. The CDR3 DNA reads as TGCGCCAGCAGCTTTTTGCTTCTAGCGGAAGAGACCCAGTACTTC.

CDR3 DNA sequence: TGTGCCAGCAGAGGGACTAGCGGCAGGAGGTGGGATGAGCAGTTCTTC. It encodes CASRGTSGRRWDEQFF. The chain is built from TRBV2 and TRBJ2-1, with 11 bases aligning to TRBD2. V lost 6 bases and J lost 8; bases outside the gene matches: 12. This CDR3 region has 16 residues. Per germline, CDR1 SNHLY and CDR2 FYNNEI.

V gene TRBV2 combines with J gene TRBJ1-1; D uncertain. This CDR3 comprises 13 residues. Per germline, CDR1 SNHLY and CDR2 FYNNEI. V shed 6 bases and J shed 0 bases, with 8 bases lying between them. The CDR3 bases are TGTGCCAGCAGGGGCCGCATGAACACTGAAGCTTTCTTT. It is translated as CASRGRMNTEAFF. Supplemented by reference TRBV2 and TRBJ1-1, the full variable domain reads EPEVTQTPSHQVTQMGQEVILRCVPISNHLYFYWYRQILGQKVEFLVSFYNNEISEKSEIFDDQFSVERPDGSNFTLKIRSTKLEDSAMYFCASRGRMNTEAFFGQGTRLTVV.

This chain links TRBV29-1 with TRBJ2-1, with TRBD1 as a possible D gene (5 bases). CDR1 is SQVTM and CDR2 is ANQGSEA in the germline V gene. CDR3 size: 12 residues. The V end was cut by 7 bases, the J end by 6 bases, with 13 bases between. CDR3 sequence (DNA): TGCAGCGGCAGGGAAACGGTCAATGAGCAGTTCTTC. This encodes CSGRETVNEQFF.

The chain couples TRBV28 to TRBJ2-7, with D tentatively TRBD2 (5 bases). Germline-derived CDR1 and CDR2 are MDHEN and SYDVKM. This CDR3 is built from 15 residues. The germline V and J ends were trimmed by 6 bases and 0 bases, with 15 bases remaining between them. This CDR3 is CASSLRGLYSYEQYF. The CDR3 coding sequence is TGTGCCAGCAGCCTTCGTGGACTGTACTCCTACGAGCAGTACTTC.

The V call is TRBV5-1, the J call TRBJ2-5; 7 bases match TRBD1. Germline CDR1 SGHRS, CDR2 YFSETQ. The CDR3 runs to 18 residues. V trimming: 1 base; J trimming: 3 bases; junction bases outside the gene matches: 15. CDR3 bases: TGCGCCAGCAGCTTGACCTACCCATCAGGGACAGAAAAAGAGACCCAGTACTTC. Its translation is CASSLTYPSGTEKETQYF.

The chain employs TRBV5-1 and TRBJ1-1; weak D call: TRBD1 (5 bases). From germline, CDR1 is SGHRS and CDR2 YFSETQ. V was cut by 4 bases and J by 4 bases, with 17 bases left in between. The CDR3 has 15 amino acids. The DNA of the CDR3 is TGCGCCAGCAGCCTTGGGTTAGGGGTAGGCACTGAAGCTTTCTTT. It yields the protein CASSLGLGVGTEAFF.

The chain employs TRBV6-4 and TRBJ1-2, with D possibly being TRBD1 (5 bases). This CDR3 is 14 amino acids long. The germline V gene has CDR1 MRHNA and CDR2 SNTAGT. V gave up 6 bases and J gave up 7 bases, with 18 bases separating them. CDR3 in amino acids: CASSPPGRKAGYTF. The CDR3 coding sequence is TGTGCCAGCAGCCCCCCAGGGCGGAAAGCTGGCTACACCTTC.

The chain is built from TRBV6-5 and TRBJ1-5; the D is unclear. In germline, CDR1 is MNHEY, CDR2 SVGAGI. The CDR3 extends over 14 amino acids. Trimming left V 0 bases short and J 7 bases short, with 10 bases between. CDR3 in amino acids: CASSYSSGLQPQHF. Written as DNA, the CDR3 is TGTGCCAGCAGTTACTCGAGCGGTTTGCAGCCCCAGCATTTT.

The rearrangement uses TRBV18 and TRBJ2-7; TRBD2 aligns across 13 bases. The CDR3 consists of 15 residues. CDR1 is KGHSH and CDR2 is LQKENI in the germline V gene. V trimming: 6 bases; J trimming: 2 bases; junction bases outside the gene matches: 4. This chain's CDR3 is CASSLGTSGTYEQYF. The CDR3 DNA is TGTGCCAGCTCCTTAGGGACTAGCGGGACCTACGAGCAGTACTTC.

The V and J genes are TRBV5-5 and TRBJ2-7, with 7 positions matching TRBD2. Germline V CDR1 and CDR2: SGHKS, YYEKEE (reference sequence). There are 11 residues in the CDR3. Trimming at V came to 4 bases and at J to 7 bases, leaving 2 bases not matched to a gene. The CDR3 loop is CASSHGGEQYF. The CDR3 nucleotides read TGTGCCAGCAGCCACGGGGGGGAGCAGTACTTC.

J is TRBJ2-7 and V is TRBV5-1, with unresolved D. Trimming left V 0 bases short and J 3 bases short, with 13 bases between. The CDR3 consists of 15 residues. The germline CDR1 and CDR2 sequences are SGHRS and YFSETQ. In DNA, the CDR3 is TGCGCCAGCAGCTTGGCGGCAGGTGATGTCTACGAGCAGTACTTC. Protein sequence: CASSLAAGDVYEQYF.

The rearrangement links TRBV11-1 to TRBJ1-1, with TRBD1 matching over 7 bases. The CDR3 has 14 residues. Germline V CDR1 and CDR2: SGHAT, FQDESV (reference sequence). The trim removed 4 bases at V and 0 bases at J, leaving 2 bases unmatched. The CDR3 sequence: CASSSGTVNTEAFF. The CDR3 DNA sequence: TGTGCCAGCAGCTCCGGGACAGTGAACACTGAAGCTTTCTTT.